The clone carrying this T cell receptor beta chain was counted between two and nine times. Its target is unknown. The sample comes from a study of T-cell memory formation after mild COVID-19. Overall study context: The study found TCR clusters largely donor specific.

TCRdb redid the calling of the 5' RACE reads with MiXCR, one entry per CDR3 protein. Of roughly 110,000 distinct CDR3 sequences in the sample, around 15% are singletons; the top ten hold approximately 43%. Findings and caveats of the study: Balance between CD4 and CD8 was seen in clones contracting day 15 to 85, and a CD4+ lean was seen in later expanders. Pre-infection memory already had some responding clones, implying cross-reactive memory joined.

The length of the CDR3 is 14 residues. Trimming removed 8 bases at V and 3 bases at J, with 16 bases between. This TCR derives from a man aged 18 to 30 who had mild COVID-19 (a few samples of this study predate the infection). Cell type and time point are not known. Sequencing was done on a sample of PBMCs or a T cell subset sorted from them (not recorded which). J is TRBJ1-1 and V is TRBV12-3 or TRBV12-4; TRBD1 might be the D (5 bases). The CDR3 nucleotides read TGTGCCAGCCGACCTAGTCCGGGACACACTGAAGCTTTCTTT. Its protein product is CASRPSPGHTEAFF.